This T cell receptor (beta chain) was identified during a study of control samples from healthy donors and cancer patients. Sequenced by immunoSEQ multiplex PCR; TCRdb stores in-frame clones only, minus some. The top ten clones hold 13% of a sample with over 200,000 clones, roughly 82% of them seen once. Sequencing was done on a sample of PBMCs. This TCR was recovered from a woman aged 60-70 years with lung cancer.

CDR3 bases: TGTGCCAGCAGTTTAAGGGCAGGGTTCTCCTACGAGCAGTACTTC. It specifies CASSLRAGFSYEQYF. J is TRBJ2-7 and V is TRBV27; TRBD1 is a possible D gene (5 bases). CDR3 length equals 15 residues. Trimming took off 2 bases at V and 0 bases at J, with 11 bases between the two ends. CDR1 and CDR2 from the germline V gene are MNHEY and SMNVEV (reference sequence).